Listed here are 24 T cell receptor beta chains from one sample, sequenced in a study of vaccination and CD4 T cells after COVID-19. These receptors have no known antigen. Cultured CD4+ T cell DNA was sequenced using the Oncomine TCR Beta short-read assay. TCRdb passed the PCR reads through MiXCR, listing each CDR3 protein once. This sample has several thousand distinct CDR3 sequences, with under 80% found just once. Stated treatment: roughly 10-day PBMC culture with coronavirus spike peptide pools or control peptides (ViraFEST assay). Source material: CD4+ T cells from blood, cultured in vitro. These receptors were taken from a human donor who had recovered from COVID-19.

The V gene is TRBV6-5, the J gene TRBJ1-2; D is uncertain. Trimming removed 0 bases from V and 0 bases from J, with 8 bases in between. The CDR3 has 15 amino acids. From germline, CDR1 is MNHEY and CDR2 SVGAGI. The CDR3 sequence: CASSYSTTANYGYTF. The CDR3 nucleotides read TGTGCCAGCAGTTACTCGACAACAGCTAACTATGGCTACACCTTC.

This clonotype showed up just a few times. This chain links TRBV10-1 with TRBJ1-5, with a tentative D call TRBD1 (5 bases). V dropped 7 bases and J dropped 0 bases, with 13 bases sitting between them. The CDR3 is 15 amino acids. CDR1 and CDR2 from the germline V gene are WNHNN and SYGVQD (reference sequence). The CDR3: CASTKGVDSNQPQHF. Here the CDR3 DNA reads TGCGCCAGCACCAAAGGGGTTGATAGCAATCAGCCCCAGCATTTT.

V gene TRBV6-2 or TRBV6-3 combines with J gene TRBJ2-5, with 9 bases fitting TRBD2. The CDR3 runs 16 residues. The J segment lost 4 bases and the V segment lost 2 bases, leaving 8 bases of the junction unmatched. CDR1 is MNHEY and CDR2 is SVGEGT in the germline V gene. The CDR3 loop is CASSYGGGGAPETQYF. The DNA for the CDR3 is TGTGCCAGCAGTTACGGTGGCGGGGGGGCCCCAGAGACCCAGTACTTC.

J is TRBJ2-3 and V is TRBV21-1. TRBV21-1 has pseudogene status. CDR3 size: 9 residues. The CDR3 bases are TGTGCCAGCAGCTTCTATATGTATTTT. Translating it yields CASSFYMYF.

The table lists this clonotype with a few counts. This sequence joins TRBV2 and TRBJ2-7, with 7 bases that match TRBD1. CDR3 length equals 15 residues. Germline CDR1 SNHLY, CDR2 FYNNEI. Trimming took 3 bases from V and 0 from J; bases not matched to a gene: 5. CDR3 amino acids: CASSEDRLSSYEQYF. The CDR3 region has the DNA TGTGCCAGCAGTGAGGACAGGTTGAGCTCCTACGAGCAGTACTTC.

This clonotype is large by share. The V and J genes are TRBV6-1 and TRBJ1-2; 10 bases line up with TRBD1. The CDR3 extends over 13 amino acids. Germline V gene lookup returns CDR1 MNHNS and CDR2 SASEGT. J was trimmed by 0 bases and V by 11 bases; bases with no gene match: 3. The CDR3 DNA follows: TGTGCCTCAGGACAGGGGGCTAACTATGGCTACACCTTC. Translation: CASGQGANYGYTF.

The table lists this clonotype with a count of one. This chain's CDR3 is CATSGLAASTDTQYF. DNA for the CDR3: TGTGCCACCAGTGGCCTAGCGGCTAGCACAGATACGCAGTATTTT. The chain has TRBV24-1 and TRBJ2-3; 7 bases match TRBD2. The CDR3 runs to 15 residues. From germline, CDR1 is KGHDR and CDR2 SFDVKD. Trimming removed 5 bases from V and 0 bases from J; junction bases left unmatched: 4.

This clonotype was found once. This chain connects TRBV5-1 to TRBJ1-2; TRBD1 is a possible D gene (6 bases). This CDR3 region has 13 residues. Germline V gene data show CDR1 as SGHRS and CDR2 as YFSETQ. Trimming took off 4 bases at V and 4 bases at J, with 11 bases between the two ends. This chain's CDR3 is CASSDTGIYGYTF. CDR3 DNA sequence: TGCGCCAGCAGCGATACAGGGATCTATGGCTACACCTTC.

This clonotype was observed a handful of times. V usage is TRBV10-3 and J usage is TRBJ1-2; unclear D gene. The CDR3 totals 13 residues. Per germline, CDR1 ENHRY and CDR2 SYGVKD. The V end was cut by 3 bases, the J end by 4 bases, with 9 bases between. CDR3 in amino acids: CAISEGRFYGYTF. The CDR3 region has the DNA TGTGCCATCAGTGAAGGGAGATTCTATGGCTACACCTTC.

The chain is built from TRBV20-1 and TRBJ1-1, with 8 bases fitting TRBD1. With V trimmed by 6 bases and J by 1 base, 13 bases remained unmatched. Per germline, CDR1 DFQATT and CDR2 SNEGSKA (reference sequence). This CDR3 has 16 amino acids. DNA of the CDR3: TGCAGTGCAAGGACAGGGCTAGGAGCAAGGAACACTGAAGCTTTCTTT. This encodes CSARTGLGARNTEAFF.

This sequence joins TRBV7-6 and TRBJ2-5, with D unresolved. CDR3 size: 13 residues. Per the germline V gene, CDR1 is SGHVS and CDR2 is FNYEAQ. V was cut by 1 base and J by 4 bases, with 7 bases left in between. In nucleotides, the CDR3 is TGTGCCAGCAGCTTAGTGGCTAGAGAGACCCAGTACTTC. This translates into CASSLVARETQYF. The whole variable domain, filled in from reference TRBV7-6 and TRBJ2-5, reads GAGVSQSPRYKVTKRGQDVALRCDPISGHVSLYWYRQALGQGPEFLTYFNYEAQQDKSGLPNDRFSAERPEGSISTLTIQRTEQRDSAMYRCASSLVARETQYFGPGTRLLVL.

The chain is built from TRBV27 and TRBJ2-7; D is perhaps TRBD2 (5 bases). Trimming removed 5 bases from V and 1 base from J, with 12 bases in between. Germline CDR1 is MNHEY and CDR2 is SMNVEV (reference sequence). The CDR3 is 14 amino acids. For the CDR3, the DNA is TGTGCCAGCAGTAAACTAGAGGCATCCTACGAGCAGTACTTC. Its protein product is CASSKLEASYEQYF.

The V call is TRBV21-1, the J call TRBJ1-2; the table's D call, TRBD1, was not checked against the DNA. TRBV21-1 is noted as a pseudogene. The CDR3 spans 16 residues. CDR3 protein: CASSKAPGQGGYGYTF. CDR3 DNA: TGTGCCAGCAGCAAAGCGCCGGGACAGGGGGGCTATGGCTACACCTTC.

The genes are TRBV11-2 and TRBJ2-7; no clear D. V was shortened by 2 bases and J by 3 bases, with 11 bases between the two germline ends. The CDR3 consists of 14 residues. Per the germline V gene, CDR1 is SGHAT and CDR2 is FQNNGV. CDR3 in DNA: TGTGCCAGCAGCTTAAGTCAGGTATACTACGAGCAGTACTTC. Amino acids: CASSLSQVYYEQYF.

In its sample, this clonotype is medium-sized. V usage is TRBV12-3 or TRBV12-4 and J usage is TRBJ1-6, with a tentative D call TRBD1 (5 bases). The CDR3 covers 14 residues. V dropped 6 bases and J dropped 9 bases, with 15 bases sitting between them. The CDR3 spells CASRPRGKGSPLHF. DNA for the CDR3: TGTGCCAGCAGACCAAGGGGCAAGGGTTCACCCCTCCACTTT.

The V call is TRBV6-4, the J call TRBJ2-1; 8 bases map to TRBD1. The CDR3 runs 15 residues. Germline CDR1 reads MRHNA; CDR2 reads SNTAGT. Losses at the gene ends were 4 bases for V and 0 bases for J; bases not matched to a gene: 2. The CDR3 protein is CASSVTGGSYNEQFF. The CDR3 DNA sequence: TGTGCCAGCAGTGTAACAGGGGGCTCCTACAATGAGCAGTTCTTC.

The rearrangement links TRBV27 to TRBJ2-7; D is perhaps TRBD1 or TRBD2 (5 bases each). The germline V and J ends were trimmed by 5 bases and 3 bases, with 20 bases remaining between them. Germline V CDR1 and CDR2: MNHEY, SMNVEV (reference sequence). The CDR3 is 16 residues long. This CDR3 reads CASSPLRSAGSYEQYF. In DNA, the CDR3 is TGTGCCAGCAGTCCCTTAAGGTCTGCAGGGAGCTACGAGCAGTACTTC.

This clonotype has just a few counts. The chain employs TRBV27 and TRBJ2-5, with D possibly being TRBD2 (5 bases). Germline V gives CDR1 MNHEY, CDR2 SMNVEV (reference sequence). The CDR3 runs to 15 residues. V was pared by 5 bases and J by 7 bases, with 20 bases between. The CDR3 loop reads CASSPRGGGLGTQYF. In DNA form, the CDR3 reads TGTGCCAGCAGTCCCCGCGGAGGTGGGCTAGGGACCCAGTACTTC.

The chain joins TRBV19 to TRBJ2-5; tentatively, D is TRBD2 (6 bases). Between the trimmed V and J ends, which lost 3 bases and 4 bases, there was a span of 18 bases. The germline V gene has CDR1 LNHDA and CDR2 SQIVND (reference sequence). This CDR3 spans 16 amino acids. CDR3 residues: CASSIGIGGGGETQYF. CDR3 DNA: TGTGCCAGTAGTATCGGCATCGGGGGAGGTGGAGAGACCCAGTACTTC.

V and J are TRBV7-2 and TRBJ1-5; 7 nucleotides match TRBD1. Germline assignment: CDR1 SGHTA and CDR2 FQGNSA. The CDR3 consists of 19 residues. V shed 5 bases and J 1 base; nucleotides not matched to a gene: 17. The CDR3 loop is CASSPPLGRQGISNQPQHF. CDR3 in DNA: TGTGCCAGCAGCCCCCCTCTTGGGAGACAGGGTATCAGCAATCAGCCCCAGCATTTT.

This clonotype is judged large (0.1 to 1%). The V and J genes are TRBV24-1 and TRBJ2-3; D is unresolved. CDR3 size: 13 residues. Germline V gives CDR1 KGHDR, CDR2 SFDVKD. Trimming left V 4 bases short and J 1 base short, with 5 bases between. The CDR3 DNA is TGTGCCACCAGTGAAGGAGGCACAGATACGCAGTATTTT. This gives the protein CATSEGGTDTQYF.

This chain uses TRBV7-9 with TRBJ2-7, with TRBD2 matching over 7 bases. CDR1 and CDR2 (germline): SEHNR, FQNEAQ (reference sequence). V lost 4 bases and J lost 3; bases outside the gene matches: 12. The CDR3 is 16 residues long. DNA of the CDR3: TGTGCCAGCAGCTCCCCTTTTGCGGGAGTTTACTACGAGCAGTACTTC. Protein product: CASSSPFAGVYYEQYF.

The chain joins TRBV28 to TRBJ1-5, with 11 bases that match TRBD1. V lost 7 bases to trimming and J lost 2 bases; unmatched junction nucleotides: 10. The V gene's germline CDR1 is MDHEN and CDR2 SYDVKM. The CDR3 is 17 amino acids. For the CDR3, the DNA is TGTGCCAGCACCCCCGGGACAGGGGGAAAGGGCAATCAGCCCCAGCATTTT. Protein: CASTPGTGGKGNQPQHF.

This chain links TRBV19 with TRBJ1-1; D ambiguous. Trimming took 7 bases from V and 5 from J, leaving 14 bases between them. The CDR3 contains 13 residues. The germline CDR1 and CDR2 sequences are LNHDA and SQIVND (reference sequence). The CDR3 loop reads CASKTQMETEAFF. The CDR3 DNA reads TGTGCCAGTAAGACCCAGATGGAAACTGAAGCTTTCTTT.